This is a list of T cell receptor beta chains from one sample in a study of shared clonotypes between healthy human individuals. The protocol was immunoSEQ multiplex PCR, while the TCRdb copy is restricted to in-frame clones and leaves out a portion. The sample consists of 550,000 to 700,000 clones, around four fifths of them appearing once. Sequenced: memory CD4+ T cells sorted from blood. The receptors originated from a woman in her 30s in good health. The conserved cysteine and the conserved F or W are not part of the CDR3 here. Not every row has a clone size; where given, it reads once, few, many or a size class.

v_call	clone_size	j_call	cdr3_aa
TRBV6-1	NA	TRBJ2-5	ASTRSAGTQY
TRBV28	NA	TRBJ2-1	ASSLTLAGSIHNEQF
TRBV5-6	NA	TRBJ1-1	ASSLNTEAF
TRBV28	once	TRBJ1-1	ASSLGGQNTEAF
TRBV18	NA	TRBJ1-5	ASSGEVGGFGWDQPQH
TRBV29-1	NA	TRBJ2-1	SAGRGVGEQF
TRBV19	NA	TRBJ1-1	ASNATGVNTEAF
TRBV6-5	NA	TRBJ2-3	ASSNTYEGTDTQY
TRBV4-1	once	TRBJ1-5	ASSQTGSQPQH
TRBV19	many	TRBJ1-1	ASSINGGEYEAF
TRBV2	NA	TRBJ1-5	ASSEVGSADFQPQH
TRBV19	NA	TRBJ1-1	ASSEGQLMNTEAF
TRBV9	NA	TRBJ1-1	ASSVAGLQGEAF
TRBV19	once	TRBJ2-7	ASSHSGTRESNEQY
TRBV2	few	TRBJ2-4	ASSEEQLAKNIQY
TRBV7-2	NA	TRBJ2-3	ASSPRGLAGGADTQY
TRBV29-1	many	TRBJ2-1	SVGRESFEQF
TRBV25-1	NA	TRBJ1-3	ASSDRGLDGNTIY
TRBV13	NA	TRBJ1-3	ASSFAGQRRSGNTIY
TRBV5-4	NA	TRBJ2-7	ASSPRLGRDSDEQY
TRBV5-1	NA	TRBJ2-3	ASSSSGASTDTQY
TRBV5-1	NA	TRBJ2-2	ASSVRDTRTGELF
TRBV7-8	few	TRBJ1-3	ASSPGRNGNTIY
TRBV19	NA	TRBJ2-2	ASSIVGLTGELF
TRBV7-3	many	TRBJ2-2	ASSLLGSGSTGELF
TRBV7-8	NA	TRBJ2-1	ASSLVGGSDEQF
TRBV30	NA	TRBJ1-4	AWSLQGAHEKLF
TRBV5-1	NA	TRBJ2-7	ASSSGAGKEQY
TRBV4-2	NA	TRBJ2-3	ASSQGDHTDTQY
TRBV19	few	TRBJ1-2	ASTMGQGGYGYT
TRBV28	once	TRBJ2-7	ASSTPTGARYEQY
TRBV28	NA	TRBJ1-1	ASSWEGDTEAF
TRBV5-1	NA	TRBJ1-2	ASSLVGGGINGYT
TRBV7-9	few	TRBJ2-5	ASSPGGREETQY
TRBV2	NA	TRBJ1-2	ASSQANYGYT
TRBV11-1	NA	TRBJ2-7	ASSLEGYEQY
TRBV10-3	NA	TRBJ2-5	AITLHPQETQY
TRBV2	NA	TRBJ1-5	ASSAEVRYQPQH
TRBV2	few	TRBJ2-3	ASSLLAESTDTQY
TRBV13	once	TRBJ1-4	ASSLSRYEKLF
TRBV6-5	NA	TRBJ1-2	ASTPGWQTNYGYT
TRBV5-6	NA	TRBJ1-3	ASSFHGSGNTIY
TRBV5-8	once	TRBJ1-2	ASSTHSYGYT
TRBV11-2	NA	TRBJ2-2	ASSFGNTGELF
TRBV28	NA	TRBJ2-5	ASSSPAGGVETQY
TRBV7-9	NA	TRBJ2-2	ASSLGQGIGELF
TRBV29-1	few	TRBJ2-3	SVARETDTQY
TRBV19	NA	TRBJ1-5	ASSIYTGVRGQPQH
TRBV7-9	NA	TRBJ2-1	ASSPSGRVYNEQF
TRBV5-1	NA	TRBJ2-1	ASSLSSAGYNEQF
TRBV5-1	NA	TRBJ2-1	ASSLVRGSPYNEQF
TRBV28	NA	TRBJ1-1	ASSFGNTEAF
TRBV9	NA	TRBJ2-5	ASSKTQGIGTETQY
TRBV5-1	NA	TRBJ2-7	ASGRGYEQY
TRBV28	NA	TRBJ1-2	ASRTFRQGSGYT
TRBV5-1	few	TRBJ2-2	ASSLAGRAETGELF
TRBV27	NA	TRBJ2-7	ASSLQGTYEQY
TRBV13	NA	TRBJ2-2	ASSLLLRTTTGRGTGELF
TRBV2	NA	TRBJ2-5	ASRGGAETQY
TRBV4-1	NA	TRBJ2-3	ASSLATSGRAAATQY